The 30 T cell receptor beta chains below all came from one sample that was sequenced in a study of T cells in Graves' hyperthyroidism and ophthalmopathy. Amplified TCR beta CDR3 regions derived from RNA transcripts. During a first-round RT-PCR of the TCR CDR3, the HTBI primer set was used. TCRdb reprocessed the multiplex PCR reads via MiXCR and lists one record per CDR3 protein. The table has approximately 380,000 distinct CDR3 sequences, over 12% seen once. The sequenced sample consisted of blood. The receptors were sampled from a man aged 50 to 59 with Graves' ophthalmopathy.

There are a few counts of this clonotype. CDR3 amino acids: CASSKPGATNEKLFF. The CDR3 DNA reads TGTGCCAGCAGTAAACCGGGAGCAACTAATGAAAAACTGTTTTTT. This chain connects TRBV6-1 to TRBJ1-4; D gene unclear. With 5 bases removed from V and 0 bases from J, the gap between germline ends came to 10 bases. Per the germline V gene, CDR1 is MNHNS and CDR2 is SASEGT. This CDR3 has 15 amino acids.

This clonotype was seen ten or more times. The chain is built from TRBV5-1 and TRBJ2-3; D is possibly TRBD2 (5 bases). V lost 2 bases to trimming and J lost 2 bases, with 15 bases between them. The CDR3 length is 16 residues. In germline, CDR1 is SGHRS, CDR2 YFSETQ. In DNA form, the CDR3 reads TGCGCCAGCAGCTTTTCCCTAGCAGGACCCACAGATACGCAGTATTTT. Translated, it gives CASSFSLAGPTDTQYF.

This clonotype was recorded a few times. CDR3: CASKRTHATNEKLFF. CDR3 DNA: TGTGCCAGCAAACGGACACATGCAACTAATGAAAAACTGTTTTTT. The chain couples TRBV12-3 or TRBV12-4 to TRBJ1-4; D possibly corresponds to TRBD1 (5 bases). The CDR3 length is 15 residues. The V and J ends lost 7 bases and 0 bases respectively, with 12 bases between them.

This clonotype was seen at least ten times. The chain recombines TRBV28 with TRBJ1-5, with D possibly TRBD1 on 6 matching bases. The V end was cut by 8 bases, the J end by 6 bases, with 11 bases between. Germline loops: CDR1 MDHEN, CDR2 SYDVKM. This CDR3 is built from 12 residues. The CDR3 sequence is CASQQGLQPQHF. The DNA for the CDR3 is TGTGCCAGCCAACAGGGCCTTCAGCCCCAGCATTTT.

In its sample, this clonotype was seen many times. The chain links TRBV4-1 to TRBJ2-1, with a weak D call TRBD1 (6 bases). Trimming shortened V by 1 base and J by 7 bases, and 17 bases separated the two germline ends. The germline gives CDR1 MGHRA, CDR2 YSYEKL. This CDR3 spans 16 amino acids. CDR3 sequence: CASSQGHIRGSNEQFF. For the CDR3, the DNA is TGCGCCAGCAGCCAAGGGCATATCAGGGGTTCAAATGAGCAGTTCTTC.

This clonotype was observed at least ten times. The chain couples TRBV18 to TRBJ2-7, with TRBD2 matching 11 bases. The CDR3 totals 17 residues. Germline CDR1 reads KGHSH; CDR2 reads LQKENI. After removal of 1 base from V and 3 bases from J, the junction contained 8 bases not matched to a gene. The CDR3 reads CASSPRLAGGQGYEQYF. The DNA of the CDR3 is TGTGCCAGCTCACCACGTCTAGCGGGAGGCCAAGGCTACGAGCAGTACTTC.

This clonotype appeared many times. The V gene is TRBV12-3 or TRBV12-4, the J gene TRBJ1-1; perhaps TRBD1 as D (5 bases). V shed 3 bases and J shed 3 bases, with 8 bases lying between them. This CDR3 contains 13 residues. CDR3 nucleotide sequence: TGTGCCAGCAGTTTGTTAGGGGACACTGAAGCTTTCTTT. Its protein is CASSLLGDTEAFF.

This clonotype appeared many times. The chain carries TRBV6-1 and TRBJ2-7; D gene unclear. CDR1 and CDR2 from the germline V gene are MNHNS and SASEGT. The CDR3 loop spans 14 amino acids. V was clipped by 10 bases and J by 5 bases, with 21 bases between them. The CDR3 loop is CATIPAADWDEQYF. CDR3 bases: TGTGCCACCATACCGGCAGCCGATTGGGACGAGCAGTACTTC.

The chain couples TRBV11-2 to TRBJ1-1; D remains unclear. Germline V CDR1 and CDR2: SGHAT, FQNNGV. The ends were cut back, 1 base at V and 7 bases at J, with 10 bases in the middle. The CDR3 extends over 13 amino acids. CDR3: CASSLALQHEAFF. In nucleotides, the CDR3 is TGTGCCAGCAGCTTAGCGTTGCAGCATGAAGCTTTCTTT.

In this sample, this clonotype turned up a few times. The rearrangement links TRBV2 to TRBJ2-2, with a tentative D call TRBD2 (6 bases). Trimming cost V 7 bases and J 1 base, with 10 bases left between them. The germline V gene has CDR1 SNHLY and CDR2 FYNNEI. The CDR3 has 14 amino acids. The CDR3 here is CASMAGLNTGELFF. CDR3 sequence (DNA): TGTGCCAGCATGGCGGGACTGAACACCGGGGAGCTGTTTTTT.

This clonotype was seen repeatedly, ten times or more. The V and J genes are TRBV30 and TRBJ2-7; no clear D gene. The CDR3 length is 13 residues. Between the trimmed V and J ends, which lost 7 bases and 2 bases, there was a span of 15 bases. Germline V gives CDR1 GTSNPN, CDR2 SVGIG (reference sequence). CDR3 sequence (DNA): TGTGCCTCCGAGATTGGGCAGCCCTACGAGCAGTACTTC. Translated: CASEIGQPYEQYF.

This clonotype was picked up many times. The chain carries TRBV28 and TRBJ1-1; D remains unclear. CDR1 and CDR2 (germline): MDHEN, SYDVKM. This CDR3 has 12 residues. Trimming cost V 3 bases and J 5 bases, with 7 bases left between them. CDR3 bases: TGTGCCAGCAGTTTTAGGTGGACTGAAGCTTTCTTT. Protein: CASSFRWTEAFF.

This clonotype has a count of ten or more. J is TRBJ2-2 and V is TRBV4-2; possible D gene TRBD2, 6 bases. CDR3 length: 15 residues. V was shortened by 2 bases and J by 0 bases, with 7 bases between the two germline ends. Germline CDR1 LGHNA, CDR2 YNFKEQ. CDR3 residues: CASSQRDSNTGELFF. CDR3 coding DNA: TGTGCCAGCAGCCAACGGGACTCGAACACCGGGGAGCTGTTTTTT.

This clonotype was observed many times. The V gene is TRBV20-1, the J gene TRBJ1-1; 9 positions agree with TRBD1. The V gene end was trimmed by 0 bases and the J gene end by 3 bases; junction bases not matched to a gene: 17. The V gene's germline CDR1 is DFQATT and CDR2 SNEGSKA (reference sequence). The CDR3 consists of 19 residues. The CDR3 reads CSAREGNKEIQGAHTEAFF. As DNA, the CDR3 is TGCAGTGCTAGAGAGGGGAATAAGGAGATACAGGGGGCGCACACTGAAGCTTTCTTT.

The V and J genes are TRBV28 and TRBJ1-2, with D unresolved. CDR3 length equals 12 residues. Trimming pared 7 bases from V and 2 bases from J, leaving 8 bases between. Germline CDR1 reads MDHEN; CDR2 reads SYDVKM. The chain's CDR3 is CASIQENYGYTF. In DNA, the CDR3 is TGTGCCAGCATCCAGGAAAACTATGGCTACACCTTC.

This clonotype was counted many times. The chain recombines TRBV20-1 with TRBJ2-7, with D unresolved. The V end was cut by 1 base, the J end by 0 bases, with 7 bases between. The CDR3 loop spans 13 amino acids. The germline V gene has CDR1 DFQATT and CDR2 SNEGSKA (reference sequence). CDR3 amino acids: CSARGINSYEQYF. CDR3 coding DNA: TGCAGTGCTAGAGGGATCAACTCCTACGAGCAGTACTTC.

This clonotype has more than one count but fewer than ten. V and J are TRBV4-1 and TRBJ2-1; 7 bases line up with TRBD2. Germline V gene sequence: CDR1 MGHRA, CDR2 YSYEKL. The ends lost 2 bases at V and 4 bases at J; junction bases unmatched: 8. This CDR3 is 16 amino acids long. CDR3 loop: CASSQPRPSGYNEQFF. In DNA, the CDR3 is TGCGCCAGCAGCCAACCCCGGCCTAGCGGTTACAATGAGCAGTTCTTC.

This clonotype was recorded many times. The chain joins TRBV20-1 to TRBJ2-5, with 8 bases that match TRBD2. Germline lookup yields CDR1 DFQATT and CDR2 SNEGSKA (reference sequence). With 4 bases clipped from V and 0 bases from J, the junction kept 7 bases outside the gene matches. The CDR3 is 15 amino acids. The CDR3 nucleotides read TGCAGTGCTACGGATAGCGGGACCAACCAAGAGACCCAGTACTTC. Its translation: CSATDSGTNQETQYF.

This clonotype has a count of ten or more. The chain links TRBV2 to TRBJ2-1; 14 nucleotides match TRBD2. CDR3 length: 22 amino acids. Losses at the gene ends were 0 bases for V and 5 bases for J; bases not matched to a gene: 18. The germline V gene encodes CDR1 SNHLY and CDR2 FYNNEI. The DNA for the CDR3 is TGTGCCAGCAGTGAAGCGCTTCGGTGGGCCGGGACTAGCGGGAGCAGAAACAATGAGCAGTTCTTC. Amino acid sequence: CASSEALRWAGTSGSRNNEQFF. The variable domain in full, completed from reference TRBV2 and TRBJ2-1, reads EPEVTQTPSHQVTQMGQEVILRCVPISNHLYFYWYRQILGQKVEFLVSFYNNEISEKSEIFDDQFSVERPDGSNFTLKIRSTKLEDSAMYFCASSEALRWAGTSGSRNNEQFFGPGTRLTVL.

This clonotype has only a few counts. V usage is TRBV30 and J usage is TRBJ2-3, with 10 bases identical to TRBD2. There are 13 residues in the CDR3. J lost 1 base, V lost 5 bases, and 0 bases had no gene match. The germline V gene encodes CDR1 GTSNPN and CDR2 SVGIG (reference sequence). The CDR3 loop is CAWGTSGTDTQYF. The CDR3 bases are TGTGCCTGGGGGACTAGCGGCACAGATACGCAGTATTTT.

Only a few counts were recorded for this clonotype. The chain links TRBV19 to TRBJ1-1, with D uncertain. The germline V gene has CDR1 LNHDA and CDR2 SQIVND (reference sequence). Trimming removed 3 bases at V and 2 bases at J, with 10 bases between. This CDR3 has 14 amino acids. The CDR3 spells CASSILPGNTEAFF. The CDR3 DNA is TGTGCCAGTAGTATCCTTCCAGGAAACACTGAAGCTTTCTTT.

This clonotype has only a few counts. The gene calls are TRBV6-8 and TRBJ1-3; no definite D call. This CDR3 is built from 16 residues. The V and J ends lost 0 bases and 1 base respectively, with 10 bases between them. Germline CDR1 and CDR2: MNHGY and SAAAGT. The CDR3 DNA follows: TGTGCCAGCAGTTACTCGAGAGTGGATTCTGGAAACACCATATATTTT. It translates to CASSYSRVDSGNTIYF.

The DNA of the CDR3 is TGCAGTGCTAGGTCGATCGGGACTTTTAACACAGATACGCAGTATTTT. This gives the protein CSARSIGTFNTDTQYF. V and J are TRBV20-1 and TRBJ2-3, with D perhaps TRBD2 (6 bases). V dropped 3 bases and J dropped 2 bases, with 18 bases sitting between them. The CDR3 length is 16 residues. The germline CDR1 and CDR2 sequences are DFQATT and SNEGSKA (reference sequence).

This clonotype was seen repeatedly, ten times or more. The chain combines TRBV5-1 with TRBJ2-7; D possibly corresponds to TRBD1 (5 bases). V lost 9 bases, J lost 5 bases, and 18 bases lay in between. The CDR3 loop spans 13 amino acids. Germline assignment: CDR1 SGHRS and CDR2 YFSETQ. This CDR3 is CATQDSPKDEQYF. The CDR3 DNA sequence: TGCGCCACCCAAGACAGTCCGAAGGACGAGCAGTACTTC. The full variable domain, completed using reference TRBV5-1 and TRBJ2-7, is KAGVTQTPRYLIKTRGQQVTLSCSPISGHRSVSWYQQTPGQGLQFLFEYFSETQRNKGNFPGRFSGRQFSNSRSEMNVSTLELGDSALYLCATQDSPKDEQYFGPGTRLTVT.

This clonotype was detected many times. The chain recombines TRBV9 with TRBJ2-7; maybe TRBD2 (6 bases). The V end lost 0 bases, the J end lost 5 bases, and 15 bases lay between the germline ends. Germline assignment: CDR1 SGDLS and CDR2 YYNGEE. The CDR3 is 15 residues long. The CDR3 DNA is TGTGCCAGCAGCGTAGGAACCGCTGGGACTCACGAGCAGTACTTC. Residues: CASSVGTAGTHEQYF.

This clonotype was counted only a few times. The chain uses TRBV4-1 and TRBJ2-7; 13 bases match TRBD2. The V gene's germline CDR1 is MGHRA and CDR2 YSYEKL. V trimming: 5 bases; J trimming: 6 bases; junction bases outside the gene matches: 4. There are 14 residues in the CDR3. As DNA, the CDR3 is TGCGCCAGCAGCTTTCGGACTAGCGGGAGCGAGCAGTACTTC. Translating it yields CASSFRTSGSEQYF.

This clonotype showed up many times. The chain employs TRBV20-1 and TRBJ2-7; D may be TRBD2 (7 bases). Trimming left V 6 bases short and J 0 bases short, with 21 bases between. The germline V gene encodes CDR1 DFQATT and CDR2 SNEGSKA (reference sequence). The CDR3 consists of 16 residues. The CDR3 coding sequence is TGCAGTGCAGGGGGGGCAGCGGGACTCAACTCCTACGAGCAGTACTTC. Translating gives CSAGGAAGLNSYEQYF.

This chain joins TRBV7-8 and TRBJ2-1; a weak D match, TRBD1 (5 bases). The germline V gene has CDR1 SGHVS and CDR2 FQNEAQ. The CDR3 spans 15 residues. V shed 1 base and J shed 7 bases, with 14 bases lying between them. The CDR3 bases are TGTGCCAGCAGCTTAGGACAGATCAACTTGAATGAGCAGTTCTTC. This codes for CASSLGQINLNEQFF. The full variable domain, its missing parts supplied by reference TRBV7-8 and TRBJ2-1, is GAGVSQSPRYKVAKRGQDVALRCDPISGHVSLFWYQQALGQGPEFLTYFQNEAQLDKSGLPSDRFFAERPEGSVSTLKIQRTQQEDSAVYLCASSLGQINLNEQFFGPGTRLTVL.

Ten or more counts support this clonotype. This chain connects TRBV28 to TRBJ1-5; D is perhaps TRBD1 (5 bases). This CDR3 is 14 amino acids long. With 8 bases removed from V and 2 bases from J, the gap between germline ends came to 13 bases. The germline V gene encodes CDR1 MDHEN and CDR2 SYDVKM. The CDR3 sequence is CASGGSRGNQPQHF. The CDR3 coding sequence is TGTGCCAGCGGGGGAAGTAGGGGCAATCAGCCCCAGCATTTT.

Only a few counts were recorded for this clonotype. This chain connects TRBV29-1 to TRBJ2-1, with TRBD2 as a possible D gene (6 bases). V was cut by 6 bases and J by 9 bases, with 15 bases left in between. The CDR3 is 12 amino acids. Germline CDR1 reads SQVTM; CDR2 reads ANQGSEA. The CDR3 spells CSVGRIGGEQFF. CDR3 coding DNA: TGCAGCGTGGGGAGGATTGGCGGTGAGCAGTTCTTC.